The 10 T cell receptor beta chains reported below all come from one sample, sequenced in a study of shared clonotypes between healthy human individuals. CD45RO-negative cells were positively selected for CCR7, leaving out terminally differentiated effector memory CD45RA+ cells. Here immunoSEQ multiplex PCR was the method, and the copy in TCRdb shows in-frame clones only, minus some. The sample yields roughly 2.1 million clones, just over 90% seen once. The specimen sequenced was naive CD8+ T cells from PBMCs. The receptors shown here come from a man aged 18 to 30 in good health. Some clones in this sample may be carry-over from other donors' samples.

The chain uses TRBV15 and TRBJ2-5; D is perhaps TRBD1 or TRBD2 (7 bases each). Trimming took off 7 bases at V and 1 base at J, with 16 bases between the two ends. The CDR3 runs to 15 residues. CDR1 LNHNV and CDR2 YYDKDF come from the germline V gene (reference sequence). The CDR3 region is CATTPRGGVQETQYF. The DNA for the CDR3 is TGTGCCACCACCCCCAGGGGGGGGGTCCAAGAGACCCAGTACTTC.

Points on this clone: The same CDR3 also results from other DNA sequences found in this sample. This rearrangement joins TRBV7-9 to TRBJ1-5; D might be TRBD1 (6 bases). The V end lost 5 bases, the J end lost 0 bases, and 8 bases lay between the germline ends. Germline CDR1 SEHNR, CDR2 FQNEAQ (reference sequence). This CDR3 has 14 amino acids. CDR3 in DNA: TGTGCCAGCAGCGGGACATCTAGCAATCAGCCCCAGCATTTT. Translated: CASSGTSSNQPQHF.

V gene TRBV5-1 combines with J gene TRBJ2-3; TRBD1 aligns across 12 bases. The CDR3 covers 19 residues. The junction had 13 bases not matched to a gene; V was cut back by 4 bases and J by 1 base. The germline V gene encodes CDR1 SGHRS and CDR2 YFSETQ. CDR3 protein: CASSLGTGGERAGTDTQYF. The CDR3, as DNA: TGCGCCAGCAGCCTCGGGACAGGGGGCGAACGTGCTGGCACAGATACGCAGTATTTT.

The CDR3, as DNA: TGTGCCAGTTGGGCCTCCCAGGGCAATCAGCCCCAGCATTTT. Encoded protein: CASWASQGNQPQHF. This chain joins TRBV19 and TRBJ1-5; D is ambiguous. Germline V lookup: CDR1 LNHDA, CDR2 SQIVND (reference sequence). V was pared by 8 bases and J by 2 bases, with 13 bases between. The CDR3 loop spans 14 amino acids. The full variable domain, with the rest looked up from reference TRBV19 and TRBJ1-5, is DGGITQSPKYLFRKEGQNVTLSCEQNLNHDAMYWYRQDPGQGLRLIYYSQIVNDFQKGDIAEGYSVSREKKESFPLTVTSAQKNPTAFYLCASWASQGNQPQHFGDGTRLSIL.

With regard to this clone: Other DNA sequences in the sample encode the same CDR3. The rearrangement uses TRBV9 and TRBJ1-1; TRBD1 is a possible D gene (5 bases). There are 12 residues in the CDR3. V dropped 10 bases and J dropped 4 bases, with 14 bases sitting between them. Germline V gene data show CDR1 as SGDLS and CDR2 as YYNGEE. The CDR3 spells CASGPGGTEAFF. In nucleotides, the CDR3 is TGTGCCTCAGGCCCGGGGGGCACTGAAGCTTTCTTT.

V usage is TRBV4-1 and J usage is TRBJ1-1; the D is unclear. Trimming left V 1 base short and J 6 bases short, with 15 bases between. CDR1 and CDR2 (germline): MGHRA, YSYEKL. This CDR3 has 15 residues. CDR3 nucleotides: TGCGCCAGCAGCCAAGCCACAATCTTCTCGGCTGAAGCTTTCTTT. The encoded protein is CASSQATIFSAEAFF.

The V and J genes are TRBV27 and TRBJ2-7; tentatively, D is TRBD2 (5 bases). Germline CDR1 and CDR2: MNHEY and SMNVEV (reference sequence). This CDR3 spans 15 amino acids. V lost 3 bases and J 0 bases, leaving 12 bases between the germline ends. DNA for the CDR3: TGTGCCAGCAGTTTTAGTTCGGGGAACTCCTACGAGCAGTACTTC. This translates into CASSFSSGNSYEQYF.

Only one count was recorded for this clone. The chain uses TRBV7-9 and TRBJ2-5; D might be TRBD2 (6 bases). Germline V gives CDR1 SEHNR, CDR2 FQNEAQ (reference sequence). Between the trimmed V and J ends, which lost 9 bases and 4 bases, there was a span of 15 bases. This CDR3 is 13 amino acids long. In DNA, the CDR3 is TGTGCCAGTAGCCGGGACTCTCTAGAGACCCAGTACTTC. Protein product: CASSRDSLETQYF.

DNA for the CDR3: TGCGCCAGCAGCCAAGATCGGGAGGGAGAGCAGTACTTC. This translates into CASSQDREGEQYF. J is TRBJ2-7 and V is TRBV4-3; 8 bases are shared with TRBD2. Germline trimming cut 0 bases from V and 7 bases from J; bases unmatched to any gene: 2. Germline loops: CDR1 LGHNA, CDR2 YSLEER. The CDR3 contains 13 residues.

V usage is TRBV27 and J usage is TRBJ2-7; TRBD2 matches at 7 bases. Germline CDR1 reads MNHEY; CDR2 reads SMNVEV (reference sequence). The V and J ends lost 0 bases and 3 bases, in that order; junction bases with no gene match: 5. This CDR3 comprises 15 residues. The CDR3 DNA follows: TGTGCCAGCAGTTTATCGCTAGCGGCCCACTACGAGCAGTACTTC. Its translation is CASSLSLAAHYEQYF.